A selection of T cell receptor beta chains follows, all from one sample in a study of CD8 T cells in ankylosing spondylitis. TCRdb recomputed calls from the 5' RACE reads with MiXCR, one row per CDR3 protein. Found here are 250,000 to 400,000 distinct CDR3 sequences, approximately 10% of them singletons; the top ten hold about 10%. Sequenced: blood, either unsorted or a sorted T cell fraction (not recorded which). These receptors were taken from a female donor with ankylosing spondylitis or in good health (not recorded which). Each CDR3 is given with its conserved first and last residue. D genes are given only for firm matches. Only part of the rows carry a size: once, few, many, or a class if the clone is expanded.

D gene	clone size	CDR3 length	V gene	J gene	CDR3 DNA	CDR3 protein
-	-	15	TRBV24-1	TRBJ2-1	TGTGCCACCAGCCCGACCCTGGGGTCCTACAATGAGCAGTTCTTC	CATSPTLGSYNEQFF
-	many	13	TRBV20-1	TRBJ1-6	TGCAGTGCGCTCGGGATTAGGAATTCACCCCTCCACTTT	CSALGIRNSPLHF
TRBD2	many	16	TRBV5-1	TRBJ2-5	TGCGCCAGCAGCTTGTTGCAGCGGGGGGGCGGAGAGACCCAGTACTTC	CASSLLQRGGGETQYF
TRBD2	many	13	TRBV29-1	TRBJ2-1	TGCAGCGTAGGGACGGGAGGGTACAATGAGCAGTTCTTC	CSVGTGGYNEQFF
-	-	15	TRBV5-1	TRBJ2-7	TGCGCCAGCAGCTTGAATGTAAGGTTAACGGGCGAGCAGTACTTC	CASSLNVRLTGEQYF
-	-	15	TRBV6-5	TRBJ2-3	TGTGCCAGCAGTTACTCGCGACTGTTCACAGATACGCAGTATTTT	CASSYSRLFTDTQYF
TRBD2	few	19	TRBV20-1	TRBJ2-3	TGCAGTGCTATTGAGCCCGGTTTCGACGGGGGGGCCAGCACAGATACGCAGTATTTT	CSAIEPGFDGGASTDTQYF
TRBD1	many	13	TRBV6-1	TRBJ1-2	TGTGCCAGCTCGGGGGACAGGTTGTATGGCTACACCTTC	CASSGDRLYGYTF
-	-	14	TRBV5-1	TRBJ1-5	TGCGCCAGCAGCTTGGCAGGGTTTGATCAGCCCCAGCATTTT	CASSLAGFDQPQHF
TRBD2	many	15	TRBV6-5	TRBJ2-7	TGTGCCAGCAGTTATGGGCTAGCGGTATCCTACGAGCAGTACTTC	CASSYGLAVSYEQYF
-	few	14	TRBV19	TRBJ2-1	TGTGCCAGTAGTATAGAGGCGCGGCACAATGAGCAGTTCTTC	CASSIEARHNEQFF
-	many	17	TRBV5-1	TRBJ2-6	TGCGCCAGCAGCCCCAGAGGTGGTACTTCTGGGGCCAACGTCCTGACTTTC	CASSPRGGTSGANVLTF
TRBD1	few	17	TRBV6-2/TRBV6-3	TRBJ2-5	TGTGCCAGCAGTTCCGGACAGGGGGAGGCGGACCAAGAGACCCAGTACTTC	CASSSGQGEADQETQYF
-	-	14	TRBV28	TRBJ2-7	TGTGCCAGCACCCTGCCCCCAAGATTCTACGAGCAGTACTTC	CASTLPPRFYEQYF
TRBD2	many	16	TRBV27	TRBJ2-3	TGTGCCAGCAGTTTATCAGCGGGGCCACTGCGAGATACGCAGTATTTT	CASSLSAGPLRDTQYF